This note documents a single T cell receptor beta chain sequence. In the source study's methods: Using reference gene primer amplification, nucleated cell counts were estimated. This table comes from immunoSEQ multiplex PCR, and its TCRdb copy is limited to in-frame clones, with some not included. The DNA gave D and trimming, while V, J and clone size come from that table. In the table there are more than 95,000 clones, about 83% of which are singletons. The record originates from a study of blood T cell repertoires in COVID-19. Turning to the study itself: The study drew acute and convalescent COVID-19 samples from the United States, Italy and Spain. The cDNA or gDNA used as material had been derived from T cells, B-cell-depleted T cells, or PBMCs.

The clonotype originates from a man aged 60 to 69 with acute or convalescent COVID-19. The sequenced sample consisted of peripheral blood.

The CDR3 region has the DNA TGTGCCAGCAGTTTAGGGGCGGCGGGGGACAAAGAAAACATTCAGTACTTC. This codes for CASSLGAAGDKENIQYF. The chain joins TRBV28 to TRBJ2-4; a weak D match, TRBD2 (7 bases). This CDR3 is built from 17 residues. V lost 2 bases and J lost 5, with 19 bases in between. Germline CDR1 is MDHEN and CDR2 is SYDVKM.